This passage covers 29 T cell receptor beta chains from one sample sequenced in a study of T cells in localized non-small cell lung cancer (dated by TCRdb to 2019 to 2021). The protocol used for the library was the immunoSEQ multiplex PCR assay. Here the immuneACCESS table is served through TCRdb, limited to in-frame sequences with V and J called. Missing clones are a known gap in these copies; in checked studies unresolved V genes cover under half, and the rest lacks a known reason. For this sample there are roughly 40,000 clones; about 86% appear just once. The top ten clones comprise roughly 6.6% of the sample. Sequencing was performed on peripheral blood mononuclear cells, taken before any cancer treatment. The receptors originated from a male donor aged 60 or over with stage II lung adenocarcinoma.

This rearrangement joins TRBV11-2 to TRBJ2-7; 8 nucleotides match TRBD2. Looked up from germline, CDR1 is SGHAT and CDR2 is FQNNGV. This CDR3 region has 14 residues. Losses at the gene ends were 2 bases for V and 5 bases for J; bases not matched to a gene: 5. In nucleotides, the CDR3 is TGTGCCAGCAGCTTACGCGGGAGGTCCCACGAGCAGTACTTC. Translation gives CASSLRGRSHEQYF.

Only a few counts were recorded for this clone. The CDR3 region has the DNA TGCGCCAGCAGCTTGGGACAGGGGGCGTTTACGAACACTGAAGCTTTCTTT. Protein product: CASSLGQGAFTNTEAFF. The chain couples TRBV5-1 to TRBJ1-1; 10 bases are shared with TRBD1. This CDR3 is 17 amino acids long. Unmatched junction bases numbered 6, after V lost 0 bases and J lost 1 base. Germline lookup yields CDR1 SGHRS and CDR2 YFSETQ.

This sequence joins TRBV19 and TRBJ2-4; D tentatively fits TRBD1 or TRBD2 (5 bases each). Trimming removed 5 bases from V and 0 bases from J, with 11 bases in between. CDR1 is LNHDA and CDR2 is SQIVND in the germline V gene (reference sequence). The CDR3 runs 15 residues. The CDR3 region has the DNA TGTGCCAGTAGTGAGGGGTCTCTAGCCAAAAACATTCAGTACTTC. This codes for CASSEGSLAKNIQYF.

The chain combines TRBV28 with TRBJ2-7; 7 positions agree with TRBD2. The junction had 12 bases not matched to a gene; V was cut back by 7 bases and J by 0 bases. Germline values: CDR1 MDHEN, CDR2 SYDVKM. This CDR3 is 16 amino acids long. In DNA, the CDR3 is TGTGCCAGCACCAGAGGTGGGGGGGGGAGCTCCTACGAGCAGTACTTC. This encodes CASTRGGGGSSYEQYF.

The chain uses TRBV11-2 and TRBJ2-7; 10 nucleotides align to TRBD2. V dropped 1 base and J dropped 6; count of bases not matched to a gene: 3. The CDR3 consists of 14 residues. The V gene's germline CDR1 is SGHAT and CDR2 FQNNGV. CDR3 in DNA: TGTGCCAGCAGCTTAGGGCTAGCGGGAGTCGAGCAGTACTTC. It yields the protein CASSLGLAGVEQYF.

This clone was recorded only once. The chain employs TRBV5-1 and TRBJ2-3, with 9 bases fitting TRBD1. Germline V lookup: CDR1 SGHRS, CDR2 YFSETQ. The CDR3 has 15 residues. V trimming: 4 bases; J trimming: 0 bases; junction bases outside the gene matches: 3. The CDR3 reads CASSRGQGSTDTQYF. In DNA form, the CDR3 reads TGCGCCAGCAGCCGGGGACAGGGAAGCACAGATACGCAGTATTTT. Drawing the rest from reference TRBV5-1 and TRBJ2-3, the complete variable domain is KAGVTQTPRYLIKTRGQQVTLSCSPISGHRSVSWYQQTPGQGLQFLFEYFSETQRNKGNFPGRFSGRQFSNSRSEMNVSTLELGDSALYLCASSRGQGSTDTQYFGPGTRLTVL.

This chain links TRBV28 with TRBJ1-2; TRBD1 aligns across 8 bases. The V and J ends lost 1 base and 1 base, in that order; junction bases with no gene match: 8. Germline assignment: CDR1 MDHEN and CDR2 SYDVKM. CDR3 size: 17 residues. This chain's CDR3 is CASSLSPLGQGNYGYTF. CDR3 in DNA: TGTGCCAGCAGTTTATCCCCCCTTGGACAGGGTAACTATGGCTACACCTTC.

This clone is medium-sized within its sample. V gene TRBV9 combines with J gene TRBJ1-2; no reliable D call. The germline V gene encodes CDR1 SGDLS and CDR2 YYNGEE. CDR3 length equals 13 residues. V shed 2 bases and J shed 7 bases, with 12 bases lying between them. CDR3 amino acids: CASSVLLGRGYTF. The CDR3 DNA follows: TGTGCCAGCAGCGTTCTGTTGGGTCGTGGCTACACCTTC.

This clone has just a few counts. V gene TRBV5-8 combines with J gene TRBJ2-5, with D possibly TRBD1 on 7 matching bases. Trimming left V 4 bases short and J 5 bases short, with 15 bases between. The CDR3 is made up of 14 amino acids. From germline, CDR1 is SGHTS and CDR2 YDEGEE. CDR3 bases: TGTGCCAGCAGCCTTCGACAGGGAGGCGAGACCCAGTACTTC. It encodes CASSLRQGGETQYF. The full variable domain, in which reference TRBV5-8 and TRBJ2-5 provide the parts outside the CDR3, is EAGVTQSPTHLIKTRGQQATLRCSPISGHTSVYWYQQALGLGLQFLLWYDEGEERNRGNFPPRFSGRQFPNYSSELNVNALELEDSALYLCASSLRQGGETQYFGPGTRLLVL.

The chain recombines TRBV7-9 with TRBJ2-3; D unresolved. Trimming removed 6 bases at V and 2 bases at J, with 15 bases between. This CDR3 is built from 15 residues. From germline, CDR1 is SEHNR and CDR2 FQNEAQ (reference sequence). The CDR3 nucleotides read TGTGCCAGCAGTCTTCGACAAGGGCTCACAGATACGCAGTATTTT. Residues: CASSLRQGLTDTQYF. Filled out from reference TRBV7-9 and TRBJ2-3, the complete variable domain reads DTGVSQNPRHKITKRGQNVTFRCDPISEHNRLYWYRQTLGQGPEFLTYFQNEAQLEKSRLLSDRFSAERPKGSFSTLEIQRTEQGDSAMYLCASSLRQGLTDTQYFGPGTRLTVL.

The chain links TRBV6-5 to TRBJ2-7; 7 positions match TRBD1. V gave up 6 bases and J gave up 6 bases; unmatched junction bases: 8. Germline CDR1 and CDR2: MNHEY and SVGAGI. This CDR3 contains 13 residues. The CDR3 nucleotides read TGTGCCAGCAGCAGGGACAACAGGGGCGAGCAGTACTTC. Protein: CASSRDNRGEQYF.

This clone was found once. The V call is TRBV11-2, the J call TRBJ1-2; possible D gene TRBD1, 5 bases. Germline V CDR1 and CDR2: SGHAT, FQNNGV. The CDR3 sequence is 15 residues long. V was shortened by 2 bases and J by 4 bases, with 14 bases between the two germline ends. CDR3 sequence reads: CASSLPGSLSYGYTF. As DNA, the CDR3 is TGTGCCAGCAGCTTACCAGGGAGCCTCAGCTATGGCTACACCTTC.

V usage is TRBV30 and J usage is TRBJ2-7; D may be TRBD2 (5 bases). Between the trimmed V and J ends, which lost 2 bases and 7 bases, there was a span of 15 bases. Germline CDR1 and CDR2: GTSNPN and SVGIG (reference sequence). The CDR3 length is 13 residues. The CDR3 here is CAWSKSGLGEQYF. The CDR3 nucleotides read TGTGCCTGGAGTAAAAGCGGCCTGGGGGAGCAGTACTTC.

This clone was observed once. This CDR3 reads CASSRGETQYF. The CDR3 nucleotides read TGTGCCAGCTCCCGGGGAGAGACCCAGTACTTC. J is TRBJ2-5 and V is TRBV6-1; tentative D call: TRBD2 (5 bases). Per germline, CDR1 MNHNS and CDR2 SASEGT. This CDR3 has 11 residues. Deletions cut 8 bases from V and 4 bases from J, with 8 bases between.

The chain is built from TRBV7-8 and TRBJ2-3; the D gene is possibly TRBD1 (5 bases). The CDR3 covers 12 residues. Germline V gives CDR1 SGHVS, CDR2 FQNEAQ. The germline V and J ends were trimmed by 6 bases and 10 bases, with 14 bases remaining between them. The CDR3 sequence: CASSSLGAAQYF. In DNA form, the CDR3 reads TGTGCCAGCAGTTCTCTAGGGGCGGCGCAGTATTTT.

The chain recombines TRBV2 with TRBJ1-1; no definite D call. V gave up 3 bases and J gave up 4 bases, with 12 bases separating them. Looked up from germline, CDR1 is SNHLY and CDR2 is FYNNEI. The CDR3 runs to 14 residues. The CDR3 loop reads CASSDTMTGTEAFF. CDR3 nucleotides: TGTGCCAGCAGTGACACCATGACTGGCACTGAAGCTTTCTTT.

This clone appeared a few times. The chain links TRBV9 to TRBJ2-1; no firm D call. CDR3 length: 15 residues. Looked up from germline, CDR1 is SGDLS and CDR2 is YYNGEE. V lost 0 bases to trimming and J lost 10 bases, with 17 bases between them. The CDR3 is CASSVGSMGSREQFF. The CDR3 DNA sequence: TGTGCCAGCAGCGTAGGAAGTATGGGTAGTCGCGAGCAGTTCTTC.

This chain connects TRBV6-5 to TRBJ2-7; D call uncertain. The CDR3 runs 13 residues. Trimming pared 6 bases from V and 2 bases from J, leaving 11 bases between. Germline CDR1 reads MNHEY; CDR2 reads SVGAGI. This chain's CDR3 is CASRPFGAYEQYF. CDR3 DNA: TGTGCCAGCAGACCGTTTGGGGCCTACGAGCAGTACTTC.

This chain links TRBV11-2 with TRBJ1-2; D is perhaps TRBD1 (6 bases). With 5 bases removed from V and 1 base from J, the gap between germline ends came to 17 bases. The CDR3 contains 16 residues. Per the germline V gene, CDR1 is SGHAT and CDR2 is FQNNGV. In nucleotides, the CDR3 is TGTGCCAGCAGCCAGACGGACAGTGTCTTTAACTATGGCTACACCTTC. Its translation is CASSQTDSVFNYGYTF.

CDR3: CASRGLAGGGEQYF. The CDR3 DNA sequence: TGTGCCAGCAGAGGACTAGCGGGAGGGGGCGAGCAGTACTTC. The chain couples TRBV7-2 to TRBJ2-7; 15 bases are shared with TRBD2. The J segment lost 6 bases and the V segment lost 6 bases, leaving 3 bases of the junction unmatched. The CDR3 totals 14 residues. Germline loops: CDR1 SGHTA, CDR2 FQGNSA. Full variable domain (remainder filled in from reference TRBV7-2 and TRBJ2-7): GAGVSQSPSNKVTEKGKDVELRCDPISGHTALYWYRQSLGQGLEFLIYFQGNSAPDKSGLPSDRFSAERTGGSVSTLTIQRTQQEDSAVYLCASRGLAGGGEQYFGPGTRLTVT.

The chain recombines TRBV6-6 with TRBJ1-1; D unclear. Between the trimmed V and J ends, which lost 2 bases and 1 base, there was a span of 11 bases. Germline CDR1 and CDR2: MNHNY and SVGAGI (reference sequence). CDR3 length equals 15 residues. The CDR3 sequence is CASSYKGRKNTEAFF. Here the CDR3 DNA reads TGTGCCAGCAGTTACAAAGGACGGAAGAACACTGAAGCTTTCTTT.

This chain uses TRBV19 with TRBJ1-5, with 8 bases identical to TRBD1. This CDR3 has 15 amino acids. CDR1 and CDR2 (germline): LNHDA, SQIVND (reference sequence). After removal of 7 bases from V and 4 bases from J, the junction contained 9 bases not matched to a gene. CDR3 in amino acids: CASTPTGAPNQPQHF. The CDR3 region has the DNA TGTGCCAGTACCCCGACAGGGGCCCCGAATCAGCCCCAGCATTTT. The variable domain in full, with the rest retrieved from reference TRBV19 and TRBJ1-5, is DGGITQSPKYLFRKEGQNVTLSCEQNLNHDAMYWYRQDPGQGLRLIYYSQIVNDFQKGDIAEGYSVSREKKESFPLTVTSAQKNPTAFYLCASTPTGAPNQPQHFGDGTRLSIL.

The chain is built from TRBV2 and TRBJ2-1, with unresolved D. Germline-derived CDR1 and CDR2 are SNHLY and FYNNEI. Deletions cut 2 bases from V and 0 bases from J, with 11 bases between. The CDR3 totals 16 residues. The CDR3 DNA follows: TGTGCCAGCAGTGAATCCGGCGGTAGCTCCTACAATGAGCAGTTCTTC. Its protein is CASSESGGSSYNEQFF.

CDR3 nucleotides: TGTGCCAGCAGTGAGGTTTTGGGCGAGCAGTACTTC. Protein product: CASSEVLGEQYF. V and J are TRBV2 and TRBJ2-7; no definite D call. From germline, CDR1 is SNHLY and CDR2 FYNNEI. The CDR3 sequence is 12 residues long. V was cut by 3 bases and J by 6 bases, with 9 bases left in between.

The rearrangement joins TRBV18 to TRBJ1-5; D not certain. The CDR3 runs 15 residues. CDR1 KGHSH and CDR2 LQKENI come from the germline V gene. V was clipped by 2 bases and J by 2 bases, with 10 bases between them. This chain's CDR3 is CASSPGGLRNQPQHF. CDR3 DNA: TGTGCCAGCTCACCAGGAGGACTCCGCAATCAGCCCCAGCATTTT.

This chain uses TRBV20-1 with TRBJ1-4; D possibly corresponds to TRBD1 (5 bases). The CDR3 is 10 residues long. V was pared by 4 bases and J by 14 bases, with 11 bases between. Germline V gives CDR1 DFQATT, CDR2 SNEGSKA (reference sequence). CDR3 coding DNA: TGCAGTGCTAAGGGGAAATCGCTGTTTTTT. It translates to CSAKGKSLFF.

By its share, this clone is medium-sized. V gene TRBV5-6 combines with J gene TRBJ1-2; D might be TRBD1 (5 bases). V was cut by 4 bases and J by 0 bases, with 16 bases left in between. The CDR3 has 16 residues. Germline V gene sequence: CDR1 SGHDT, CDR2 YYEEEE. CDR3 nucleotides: TGTGCCAGCAGCCTCTTTCCGGCAGGGACTAACTATGGCTACACCTTC. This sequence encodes CASSLFPAGTNYGYTF.

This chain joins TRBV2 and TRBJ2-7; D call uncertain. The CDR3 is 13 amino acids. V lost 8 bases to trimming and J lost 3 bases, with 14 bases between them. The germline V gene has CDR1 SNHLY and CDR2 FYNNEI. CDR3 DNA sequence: TGTGCCAGCGGCGAAGGGAAGGGCTACGAGCAGTACTTC. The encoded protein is CASGEGKGYEQYF.

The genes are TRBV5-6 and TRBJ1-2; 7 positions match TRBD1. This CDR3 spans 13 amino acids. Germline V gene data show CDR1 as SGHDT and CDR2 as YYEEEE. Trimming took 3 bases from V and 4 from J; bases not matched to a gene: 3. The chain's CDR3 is CASSSGGLYGYTF. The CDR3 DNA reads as TGTGCCAGCAGCTCAGGGGGGCTCTATGGCTACACCTTC. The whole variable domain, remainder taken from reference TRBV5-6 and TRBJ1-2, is DAGVTQSPTHLIKTRGQQVTLRCSPKSGHDTVSWYQQALGQGPQFIFQYYEEEERQRGNFPDRFSGHQFPNYSSELNVNALLLGDSALYLCASSSGGLYGYTFGSGTRLTVV.